These 21 T cell receptor beta chains came from one sample sequenced in a study of T cell responses to AZD1222 COVID-19 vaccine. Here immunoSEQ multiplex PCR was the method, and the copy in TCRdb shows in-frame clones only, minus some. The table records some 120,000 clones, approximately 93% of them present only once. The source was peripheral blood, collected on day 0 of AZD1222 vaccination. These TCRs come from an adult in good health.

The chain is built from TRBV20-1 and TRBJ2-7; 8 positions agree with TRBD2. Germline V CDR1 and CDR2: DFQATT, SNEGSKA (reference sequence). This CDR3 spans 14 amino acids. V lost 3 bases to trimming and J lost 0 bases; unmatched junction nucleotides: 4. The CDR3 DNA is TGCAGTGCTAGTCTCGGGAGGGGCTCCTACGAGCAGTACTTC. Its protein is CSASLGRGSYEQYF.

The chain recombines TRBV5-1 with TRBJ1-1; unclear D gene. From germline, CDR1 is SGHRS and CDR2 YFSETQ. The V gene lost 0 bases and the J gene lost 5 bases, with 5 bases spanning the gap. The CDR3 runs to 12 residues. CDR3 in amino acids: CASSLGSTEAFF. CDR3 nucleotides: TGCGCCAGCAGCTTGGGCTCGACTGAAGCTTTCTTT. Supplemented by reference TRBV5-1 and TRBJ1-1, the full variable domain reads KAGVTQTPRYLIKTRGQQVTLSCSPISGHRSVSWYQQTPGQGLQFLFEYFSETQRNKGNFPGRFSGRQFSNSRSEMNVSTLELGDSALYLCASSLGSTEAFFGQGTRLTVV.

V usage is TRBV28 and J usage is TRBJ1-2; TRBD1 is a possible D gene (5 bases). Trimming removed 8 bases at V and 14 bases at J, with 21 bases between. The CDR3 extends over 12 amino acids. Germline values: CDR1 MDHEN, CDR2 SYDVKM. In DNA form, the CDR3 reads TGTGCCAGCCCCCCCCCGGCGGGGCCTGGTACCTTC. Protein: CASPPPAGPGTF.

The V call is TRBV5-1, the J call TRBJ2-3; possibly TRBD2 for D (5 bases). The germline CDR1 and CDR2 sequences are SGHRS and YFSETQ. This CDR3 is built from 15 residues. V was trimmed by 4 bases and J by 2 bases, leaving 14 bases between them. CDR3 sequence reads: CASSAEERTTDTQYF. The CDR3 region has the DNA TGCGCCAGCAGCGCGGAGGAGCGGACCACAGATACGCAGTATTTT.

This rearrangement joins TRBV7-2 to TRBJ2-5; 15 nucleotides align to TRBD2. The junction had 8 bases not matched to a gene; V was cut back by 5 bases and J by 7 bases. Germline CDR1 SGHTA, CDR2 FQGNSA. The CDR3 contains 16 residues. The CDR3 region is CASSIGLAGGPGTQYF. CDR3 bases: TGTGCCAGCAGCATCGGACTAGCGGGAGGGCCCGGGACCCAGTACTTC. Drawing the rest from reference TRBV7-2 and TRBJ2-5, the complete variable domain is GAGVSQSPSNKVTEKGKDVELRCDPISGHTALYWYRQSLGQGLEFLIYFQGNSAPDKSGLPSDRFSAERTGGSVSTLTIQRTQQEDSAVYLCASSIGLAGGPGTQYFGPGTRLLVL.

V gene TRBV27 combines with J gene TRBJ1-6; 9 nucleotides align to TRBD1. CDR3 length: 15 amino acids. Looked up from germline, CDR1 is MNHEY and CDR2 is SMNVEV (reference sequence). The V and J ends lost 6 bases and 6 bases, in that order; junction bases with no gene match: 6. The CDR3 DNA sequence: TGTGCCAGCAGGGACAGGGGCTCTTCTAATTCACCCCTCCACTTT. This gives the protein CASRDRGSSNSPLHF.

The chain recombines TRBV12-3 or TRBV12-4 with TRBJ1-5, with D unresolved. This CDR3 comprises 13 residues. Between the trimmed V and J ends, which lost 3 bases and 7 bases, there was a span of 10 bases. The CDR3 loop reads CASSFLAGQPQHF. Here the CDR3 DNA reads TGTGCCAGCAGTTTTTTAGCGGGGCAGCCCCAGCATTTT.

J is TRBJ2-7 and V is TRBV6-5, with 11 positions matching TRBD2. This CDR3 contains 16 residues. Germline CDR1 MNHEY, CDR2 SVGAGI. V shed 2 bases and J 2 bases; nucleotides not matched to a gene: 5. The CDR3 here is CASSYQRLAGTYEQYF. In nucleotides, the CDR3 is TGTGCCAGCAGTTACCAGCGACTAGCGGGAACCTACGAGCAGTACTTC.

The rearrangement uses TRBV5-1 and TRBJ2-3; D possibly corresponds to TRBD2 (5 bases). V lost 3 bases to trimming and J lost 6 bases, with 8 bases between them. The CDR3 is 12 residues long. Looked up from germline, CDR1 is SGHRS and CDR2 is YFSETQ. CDR3 nucleotides: TGCGCCAGCAGCTACGCGGGTGATACGCAGTATTTT. Translation gives CASSYAGDTQYF.

The chain has TRBV5-1 and TRBJ2-5, with 7 positions matching TRBD1. Trimming took 7 bases from V and 5 from J; bases not matched to a gene: 14. The germline gives CDR1 SGHRS, CDR2 YFSETQ. The CDR3 covers 15 residues. The CDR3, as DNA: TGCGCCAGCGGAAAAGACAGGGCCAGGGGGGAGACCCAGTACTTC. Its protein is CASGKDRARGETQYF.

In DNA form, the CDR3 reads TGTGCCAGCAGTCCGACAGGGCGTTATGGCTACACCTTC. Encoded protein: CASSPTGRYGYTF. The chain employs TRBV6-2 or TRBV6-3 and TRBJ1-2; 7 nucleotides agree with TRBD1. The CDR3 is made up of 13 amino acids. The junction had 5 bases not matched to a gene; V was cut back by 5 bases and J by 5 bases. Germline V gene sequence: CDR1 MNHEY, CDR2 SVGEGT.

The chain links TRBV11-2 to TRBJ1-1; 7 nucleotides agree with TRBD1. This CDR3 contains 13 residues. Germline V gene data show CDR1 as SGHAT and CDR2 as FQNNGV. J gave up 6 bases and V 7 bases, and 8 bases lay outside the gene matches. The CDR3 DNA is TGTGCCAGCAAAAGACAGGGTCCCGCTGAAGCTTTCTTT. Translation: CASKRQGPAEAFF.

This chain connects TRBV6-6 to TRBJ2-2; D gene uncertain. The CDR3 length is 14 residues. Trimming cost V 5 bases and J 1 base, with 8 bases left between them. Germline-derived CDR1 and CDR2 are MNHNY and SVGAGI (reference sequence). This chain's CDR3 is CASSRPKNTGELFF. In DNA, the CDR3 is TGTGCCAGCAGTAGACCAAAGAACACCGGGGAGCTGTTTTTT.

The chain carries TRBV28 and TRBJ1-5; 12 bases match TRBD1. The CDR3 runs 18 residues. V was pared by 4 bases and J by 5 bases, with 12 bases of the junction left unmatched. Germline loops: CDR1 MDHEN, CDR2 SYDVKM. In DNA, the CDR3 is TGTGCCAGCAGTTCCGCCCCGGGACAGGGGGCCGCCTATCAGCCCCAGCATTTT. Its protein product is CASSSAPGQGAAYQPQHF.

The chain employs TRBV28 and TRBJ2-7; D is perhaps TRBD1 (6 bases). The CDR3 sequence is 14 residues long. V lost 6 bases, J lost 5 bases, and 17 bases lay in between. Germline CDR1 and CDR2: MDHEN and SYDVKM. The DNA for the CDR3 is TGTGCCAGCAGACCCGGGACACTCGCTCACGAGCAGTACTTC. Its translation is CASRPGTLAHEQYF. Combining the CDR3 with reference TRBV28 and TRBJ2-7 gives the whole variable domain DVKVTQSSRYLVKRTGEKVFLECVQDMDHENMFWYRQDPGLGLRLIYFSYDVKMKEKGDIPEGYSVSREKKERFSLILESASTNQTSMYLCASRPGTLAHEQYFGPGTRLTVT.

The V and J genes are TRBV21-1 and TRBJ2-3. TRBV21-1 is a pseudogene locus. The CDR3 has 14 amino acids. CDR3 in DNA: TGTGCCAGCAGCAAAAATGAAGACACAGATACGCAGTATTTT. Its translation: CASSKNEDTDTQYF.

The chain recombines TRBV28 with TRBJ2-7; 11 bases are shared with TRBD1. This CDR3 has 13 residues. V lost 10 bases to trimming and J lost 10 bases; unmatched junction nucleotides: 12. Germline V CDR1 and CDR2: MDHEN, SYDVKM. This CDR3 is CATLLRDRGLQYF. The CDR3 region has the DNA TGTGCCACCCTTCTCCGGGACAGGGGGTTACAGTACTTC.

The V and J genes are TRBV4-3 and TRBJ1-3; D not resolved. The CDR3 is 15 amino acids. Trimming took off 0 bases at V and 0 bases at J, with 6 bases between the two ends. CDR1 is LGHNA and CDR2 is YSLEER in the germline V gene. The CDR3 spells CASSQEGGSGNTIYF. The CDR3 nucleotides are TGCGCCAGCAGCCAAGAAGGAGGCTCTGGAAACACCATATATTTT.

J is TRBJ1-6 and V is TRBV3-1 (or the pseudogene TRBV3-2), with D perhaps matching TRBD1 (6 bases). Deletions cut 2 bases from V and 10 bases from J, with 18 bases between. The CDR3 has 16 amino acids. Germline V gene data show CDR1 as LGHDT and CDR2 as YNNKEL (reference sequence). The CDR3 protein is CASSQTRGPRGSPLHF. DNA for the CDR3: TGTGCCAGCAGCCAAACCCGGGGACCGAGGGGGTCACCCCTCCACTTT.

V usage is TRBV25-1 and J usage is TRBJ1-5; a weak D match, TRBD1 (5 bases). The CDR3 length is 14 residues. Trimming took 2 bases from V and 2 from J, leaving 7 bases between them. From germline, CDR1 is MGHDK and CDR2 SYGVNS. The CDR3 sequence is CASSERGGNQPQHF. CDR3 DNA sequence: TGTGCCAGCAGTGAACGGGGGGGCAATCAGCCCCAGCATTTT.

This clone showed up just a few times. The chain links TRBV7-2 to TRBJ2-7, with D possibly being TRBD2 (6 bases). CDR1 is SGHTA and CDR2 is FQGNSA in the germline V gene. This CDR3 has 16 residues. The V end was cut by 1 base, the J end by 5 bases, with 18 bases between. CDR3 nucleotides: TGTGCCAGCAGCTTAGGGTCCGGGCGGGGTACCGACGAGCAGTACTTC. Encoded protein: CASSLGSGRGTDEQYF.